Below are 31 T cell receptor beta chains sequenced from a single sample in a study of human T cells and chemical hapten exposure. Time point described: patch test 1, 2 weeks after DPC sensitization. As to treatment: therapeutic diphenylcyclopropenone sensitization with weekly scalp DPC. TCRdb reanalysed the RACE reads using MiXCR and keeps one entry per CDR3 protein. The sample lists some 340,000 distinct CDR3 sequences, around 7% occurring once. This material consisted of whole blood, taken in connection with sensitization to the hapten diphenylcyclopropenone (DPC). The receptors stem from a woman aged 18-29 years with alopecia areata. Some clones in this sample may be carry-over from other donors' samples.

The chain joins TRBV11-2 to TRBJ2-2, with 11 bases lining up with TRBD1. The CDR3 length is 17 residues. V lost 5 bases to trimming and J lost 3 bases; unmatched junction nucleotides: 8. Germline V gene data show CDR1 as SGHAT and CDR2 as FQNNGV. The CDR3 loop reads CASSARTGGADTGELFF. The CDR3 DNA reads TGTGCCAGCAGCGCCCGGACAGGGGGCGCGGACACCGGGGAGCTGTTTTTT.

This clonotype was counted ten times or more. The chain joins TRBV7-2 to TRBJ1-2, with TRBD1 identical over 9 bases. The CDR3 is made up of 13 amino acids. CDR1 is SGHTA and CDR2 is FQGNSA in the germline V gene. J gave up 7 bases and V 1 base, and 1 base lay outside the gene matches. The CDR3 is CASSLDRGRGYTF. The CDR3 DNA follows: TGTGCCAGCAGCTTAGACAGGGGGCGTGGCTACACCTTC.

The genes are TRBV11-2 and TRBJ1-1; D call uncertain. The CDR3 extends over 13 amino acids. Germline-derived CDR1 and CDR2 are SGHAT and FQNNGV. V lost 1 base and J lost 5, with 8 bases in between. DNA of the CDR3: TGTGCCAGCAGCTTAGTTCGGGTTACTGAAGCTTTCTTT. Translation gives CASSLVRVTEAFF.

This clonotype has a handful of counts. The V and J genes are TRBV2 and TRBJ1-2, with unresolved D. Germline V lookup: CDR1 SNHLY, CDR2 FYNNEI. The length of the CDR3 is 13 residues. V was cut by 6 bases and J by 8 bases, with 16 bases left in between. The CDR3 region is CASSPGSWRGYTF. CDR3 in DNA: TGTGCCAGCAGCCCCGGGTCCTGGAGGGGCTACACCTTC.

The chain uses TRBV4-1 and TRBJ1-2, with 9 bases matching TRBD1. The CDR3 covers 16 residues. The junction had 11 bases not matched to a gene; V was cut back by 4 bases and J by 5 bases. Germline CDR1 reads MGHRA; CDR2 reads YSYEKL. The CDR3 protein is CASSPFRTGAQYGYTF. As DNA, the CDR3 is TGCGCCAGCAGCCCTTTCAGGACAGGGGCGCAATATGGCTACACCTTC.

The V gene is TRBV5-1, the J gene TRBJ1-1; no definite D call. Trimming shortened V by 4 bases and J by 5 bases, and 9 bases separated the two germline ends. CDR3 length: 12 residues. Germline CDR1 is SGHRS and CDR2 is YFSETQ. In DNA, the CDR3 is TGCGCCAGCAGCGAAACAAGGACTGAAGCTTTCTTT. Its translation is CASSETRTEAFF.

This clonotype was counted a few times. The chain combines TRBV6-5 with TRBJ2-6; possibly TRBD2 for D (5 bases). The CDR3 totals 19 residues. Germline CDR1 reads MNHEY; CDR2 reads SVGAGI. Trimming removed 2 bases from V and 2 bases from J, with 19 bases in between. The CDR3 DNA reads TGTGCCAGCAGTTACCTCCTCATGGGAGTCCTGGCTGGGGCCAACGTCCTGACTTTC. It encodes CASSYLLMGVLAGANVLTF.

V is TRBV4-2 and J is TRBJ1-6; D remains unclear. V was clipped by 0 bases and J by 7 bases, with 16 bases between them. Per the germline V gene, CDR1 is LGHNA and CDR2 is YNFKEQ. The CDR3 consists of 17 residues. CDR3 sequence: CASSQEPTNPSNSPLHF. The CDR3, as DNA: TGTGCCAGCAGCCAAGAGCCCACTAACCCGAGCAATTCACCCCTCCACTTT.

This clonotype was seen many times. For the CDR3, the DNA is TGCGCCAGCAGCTTGGCGGGACCCTACACAGATACGCAGTATTTT. The encoded protein is CASSLAGPYTDTQYF. This sequence joins TRBV5-1 and TRBJ2-3; D possibly matches TRBD1 or TRBD2 (5 bases each). V dropped 0 bases and J dropped 2 bases, with 10 bases sitting between them. Germline V gene data show CDR1 as SGHRS and CDR2 as YFSETQ. This CDR3 region has 15 residues.

This clonotype was observed a handful of times. DNA of the CDR3: TGTGCCAGCAGTTCGGCGGGGGTTCTCAACTATGGCTACACCTTC. It translates to CASSSAGVLNYGYTF. The chain links TRBV28 to TRBJ1-2, with D tentatively TRBD1 (5 bases). This CDR3 has 15 residues. Germline CDR1 is MDHEN and CDR2 is SYDVKM. The germline V and J ends were trimmed by 4 bases and 2 bases, with 14 bases remaining between them.

CDR3 amino acids: CASSYVGLDGRAKNIQYF. For the CDR3, the DNA is TGTGCCAGCAGCTATGTGGGACTGGACGGGAGGGCCAAAAACATTCAGTACTTC. The J gene is TRBJ2-4, the V gene TRBV11-2, with TRBD2 matching 7 bases. V lost 4 bases and J lost 1; bases outside the gene matches: 13. Germline V gives CDR1 SGHAT, CDR2 FQNNGV. The CDR3 extends over 18 amino acids.

This clonotype was detected ten times or more. V is TRBV20-1 and J is TRBJ1-5, with TRBD1 matching 9 bases. This CDR3 contains 16 residues. Germline V lookup: CDR1 DFQATT, CDR2 SNEGSKA (reference sequence). V trimming: 2 bases; J trimming: 3 bases; junction bases outside the gene matches: 8. Here the CDR3 reads CSARSTGGAYNQPQHF. The CDR3 coding sequence is TGCAGTGCTAGATCTACAGGGGGCGCGTACAATCAGCCCCAGCATTTT.

The gene calls are TRBV20-1 and TRBJ2-7, with D perhaps matching TRBD1 or TRBD2 (6 bases each). The CDR3 is made up of 13 amino acids. CDR1 and CDR2 (germline): DFQATT, SNEGSKA (reference sequence). The V and J ends lost 3 bases and 3 bases respectively, with 12 bases between them. The CDR3 sequence is CSASTRGGYEQYF. The CDR3 DNA reads TGCAGTGCTAGTACCAGGGGAGGCTACGAGCAGTACTTC.

This clonotype was recorded many times. V is TRBV28 and J is TRBJ2-3; D is ambiguous. CDR3 size: 11 residues. Per germline, CDR1 MDHEN and CDR2 SYDVKM. Trimming shortened V by 7 bases and J by 6 bases, and 8 bases separated the two germline ends. CDR3 sequence (DNA): TGTGCCAGCATTGATAGGGATACGCAGTATTTT. It codes for CASIDRDTQYF.

This clonotype occurred a few times. The chain recombines TRBV27 with TRBJ2-1; TRBD2 matches at 11 bases. The germline V gene encodes CDR1 MNHEY and CDR2 SMNVEV (reference sequence). The CDR3 length is 19 residues. Trimming took 0 bases from V and 5 from J; bases not matched to a gene: 12. The DNA of the CDR3 is TGTGCCAGCAGTTTATCGAAAAGTTCGGCTAGCGGGGGGAACAATGAGCAGTTCTTC. This sequence encodes CASSLSKSSASGGNNEQFF.

This clonotype appeared many times. Here the CDR3 DNA reads TGTGCCAGCAGCCAAGGAACAGGGGATCTCGGTCAGCCCCAGCATTTT. This translates into CASSQGTGDLGQPQHF. This chain links TRBV12-3 or TRBV12-4 with TRBJ1-5; TRBD1 matches 7 bases. The V and J ends lost 6 bases and 6 bases, in that order; junction bases with no gene match: 14. There are 16 residues in the CDR3.

This clonotype appeared a few times. The CDR3 is CASSGRSGGAREQYF. For the CDR3, the DNA is TGTGCCAGCAGCGGGAGGAGCGGGGGGGCACGCGAGCAGTACTTC. The chain links TRBV9 to TRBJ2-7; 10 nucleotides line up with TRBD2. The CDR3 is 15 residues long. The ends lost 3 bases at V and 6 bases at J; junction bases unmatched: 9. Germline V lookup: CDR1 SGDLS, CDR2 YYNGEE.

This clonotype has at least ten counts. The chain recombines TRBV28 with TRBJ1-1; no clear D. The CDR3 sequence is 14 residues long. V was clipped by 1 base and J by 0 bases, with 6 bases between them. CDR1 MDHEN and CDR2 SYDVKM come from the germline V gene. CDR3 nucleotides: TGTGCCAGCAGTTTATCCCAGGTGAACACTGAAGCTTTCTTT. Translated, it gives CASSLSQVNTEAFF. Full variable domain (outside the CDR3, taken from reference TRBV28 and TRBJ1-1): DVKVTQSSRYLVKRTGEKVFLECVQDMDHENMFWYRQDPGLGLRLIYFSYDVKMKEKGDIPEGYSVSREKKERFSLILESASTNQTSMYLCASSLSQVNTEAFFGQGTRLTVV.

This clonotype was seen at least ten times. The chain links TRBV29-1 to TRBJ1-1; D remains unclear. This CDR3 contains 13 residues. CDR1 and CDR2 (germline): SQVTM, ANQGSEA. Trimming removed 5 bases from V and 0 bases from J, with 10 bases in between. CDR3 in DNA: TGCAGCGTTTACTTACAGATGAACACTGAAGCTTTCTTT. Translation: CSVYLQMNTEAFF.

This clonotype was found a few times. The chain is built from TRBV5-4 and TRBJ1-6; 8 bases are shared with TRBD1. Germline V gene lookup returns CDR1 SGHNT and CDR2 YYREEE (reference sequence). The CDR3 loop spans 14 amino acids. With 4 bases clipped from V and 11 bases from J, the junction kept 8 bases outside the gene matches. The CDR3 protein is CASSNRGSPAPLHF. CDR3 in DNA: TGTGCCAGCAGCAACAGGGGGTCCCCGGCACCCCTCCACTTT.

This clonotype was seen a handful of times. The gene calls are TRBV7-3 and TRBJ2-2; possible D gene TRBD2, 6 bases. The length of the CDR3 is 15 residues. From germline, CDR1 is SGHTA and CDR2 FQGTGA. V was pared by 6 bases and J by 5 bases, with 16 bases between. The CDR3 nucleotides are TGTGCCAGCAGTCCTTCTAGCGCCGAGACCGGGGAGCTGTTTTTT. This sequence encodes CASSPSSAETGELFF.

Many counts were recorded for this clonotype. The rearrangement joins TRBV7-9 to TRBJ2-2; 8 bases agree with TRBD1. V lost 7 bases, J lost 0 bases, and 4 bases stayed unmatched. This CDR3 is built from 15 residues. Looked up from germline, CDR1 is SEHNR and CDR2 is FQNEAQ (reference sequence). Here the CDR3 reads CASTQGAANTGELFF. The DNA for the CDR3 is TGTGCCAGCACCCAGGGGGCAGCGAACACCGGGGAGCTGTTTTTT.

The rearrangement joins TRBV2 to TRBJ2-2; TRBD1 matches at 8 bases. V gave up 6 bases and J gave up 0 bases; unmatched junction bases: 6. CDR1 SNHLY and CDR2 FYNNEI come from the germline V gene. This CDR3 has 16 residues. The CDR3 DNA reads as TGTGCCAGCAGGGATCCAGGGGGCTCGAACACCGGGGAGCTGTTTTTT. It is translated as CASRDPGGSNTGELFF.

The sample holds a few counts of this clonotype. The rearrangement uses TRBV4-1 and TRBJ2-5; no clear D. Germline V gene data show CDR1 as MGHRA and CDR2 as YSYEKL. The CDR3 contains 13 residues. Trimming stripped 5 bases from V and 5 bases from J, with 12 bases between. CDR3 in amino acids: CASSIVTTETQYF. The CDR3 coding sequence is TGCGCCAGCAGCATCGTAACCACGGAGACCCAGTACTTC.

In its sample, this clonotype was seen many times. CDR3 loop: CSAREGSGQETQYF. The CDR3, as DNA: TGCAGTGCTAGAGAAGGAAGCGGACAAGAGACCCAGTACTTC. The chain joins TRBV20-1 to TRBJ2-5, with a tentative D call TRBD2 (5 bases). Germline V gene lookup returns CDR1 DFQATT and CDR2 SNEGSKA (reference sequence). V lost 0 bases to trimming and J lost 2 bases, with 10 bases between them. The CDR3 length is 14 residues.

This clonotype was picked up a small number of times. The genes are TRBV6-2 or TRBV6-3 and TRBJ2-5; 11 bases map to TRBD2. The CDR3 totals 16 residues. The germline V gene encodes CDR1 MNHEY and CDR2 SVGEGT. Unmatched junction bases numbered 6, after V lost 2 bases and J lost 4 bases. The CDR3 sequence is CASSYAEGLAGETQYF. The CDR3 bases are TGTGCCAGCAGTTACGCTGAAGGACTAGCGGGAGAGACCCAGTACTTC.

This clonotype was counted at least ten times. V gene TRBV12-3 or TRBV12-4 combines with J gene TRBJ2-3; no clear D gene. This CDR3 spans 15 amino acids. Between the trimmed V and J ends, which lost 7 bases and 4 bases, there was a span of 18 bases. CDR3 amino acids: CASTPRSPPPDTQYF. CDR3 coding DNA: TGTGCCAGCACCCCGCGCTCCCCGCCCCCAGATACGCAGTATTTT.

The V and J genes are TRBV6-2 or TRBV6-3 and TRBJ1-1; no reliable D call. The CDR3 is 13 residues long. Germline V gene sequence: CDR1 MNHEY, CDR2 SVGEGT. Deletions cut 6 bases from V and 8 bases from J, with 16 bases between. This chain's CDR3 is CASSLLGSGEAFF. The CDR3 nucleotides are TGTGCCAGCAGCCTGCTGGGGTCGGGGGAAGCTTTCTTT.

This clonotype came up many times. The chain employs TRBV18 and TRBJ1-1; tentatively, D is TRBD1 (6 bases). The V end was cut by 2 bases, the J end by 2 bases, with 9 bases between. The CDR3 extends over 14 amino acids. The germline CDR1 and CDR2 sequences are KGHSH and LQKENI. CDR3 region: CASSPGGANTEAFF. The DNA of the CDR3 is TGTGCCAGCTCACCAGGGGGCGCCAACACTGAAGCTTTCTTT.

This clonotype was observed a few times. This rearrangement joins TRBV6-2 or TRBV6-3 to TRBJ2-3; no clear D. In germline, CDR1 is MNHEY, CDR2 SVGEGT. The CDR3 extends over 13 amino acids. Between the trimmed V and J ends, which lost 7 bases and 2 bases, there was a span of 10 bases. The CDR3 DNA sequence: TGTGCCAGCACCGGATATAACACAGATACGCAGTATTTT. This sequence encodes CASTGYNTDTQYF.

At least ten counts were recorded for this clonotype. The V and J genes are TRBV5-1 and TRBJ2-3; D is uncertain. Trimming removed 0 bases from V and 5 bases from J, with 13 bases in between. The CDR3 runs 15 residues. Germline V gene sequence: CDR1 SGHRS, CDR2 YFSETQ. The CDR3 reads CASSLARSGLDTQYF. CDR3 bases: TGCGCCAGCAGCTTGGCCCGTTCGGGTTTAGATACGCAGTATTTT. Based on the CDR3 plus reference TRBV5-1 and TRBJ2-3, the full variable domain is KAGVTQTPRYLIKTRGQQVTLSCSPISGHRSVSWYQQTPGQGLQFLFEYFSETQRNKGNFPGRFSGRQFSNSRSEMNVSTLELGDSALYLCASSLARSGLDTQYFGPGTRLTVL.